Below, 20 T cell receptor beta chains from the same sample are listed, as sequenced in a study of T cells expressing NK-cell markers. TCRdb reprocessed the 5' RACE reads and keeps a single row for each CDR3 protein, giving no DNA. The sample totals about 550,000 distinct CDR3 sequences. Sequencing used blood T cells: a sorted CD56 or NKG2C T cell subset, CD4+ or CD8+ T cells, or bulk PBMC T cells (not recorded which). These receptors all stem from a man aged 18 to 29 in good health.

V usage is TRBV15 and J usage is TRBJ2-3; TCRdb designates TRBD2, a call that cannot be tested without DNA. Germline V lookup: CDR1 LNHNV, CDR2 YYDKDF (reference sequence). There are 15 residues in the CDR3. CDR3 sequence: CATSRVWESTDTQYF.

The chain couples TRBV13 to TRBJ2-7. The CDR3 has 14 amino acids. Germline V gene lookup returns CDR1 PRHDT and CDR2 FYEKMQ (reference sequence). The CDR3 loop reads CASTLGRSFHEQYF.

The gene calls are TRBV5-1 and TRBJ2-4; the TCRdb D gene call, TRBD1, has no DNA to confirm it. The CDR3 has 16 residues. Germline V gives CDR1 SGHRS, CDR2 YFSETQ. This CDR3 reads CASSTGQGIAKNIQYF.

The chain recombines TRBV24-1 with TRBJ2-2; TCRdb lists TRBD2, though no DNA is available to test this call. This CDR3 contains 16 residues. Germline-derived CDR1 and CDR2 are KGHDR and SFDVKD. Here the CDR3 reads CATSGPGLVRTGELFF.

V gene TRBV20-1 combines with J gene TRBJ2-3. Per germline, CDR1 DFQATT and CDR2 SNEGSKA (reference sequence). The CDR3 contains 15 residues. This chain's CDR3 is CSARESSINTDTQYF.

This chain connects TRBV4-3 to TRBJ2-5; the TCRdb D gene call, TRBD1, has no DNA to confirm it. CDR1 is LGHNA, CDR2 YSLEER, per germline. This CDR3 comprises 13 residues. The CDR3 here is CASSPPGSETQYF.

The J gene is TRBJ2-5, the V gene TRBV3-1. The CDR3 extends over 15 amino acids. Germline lookup yields CDR1 LGHDT and CDR2 YNNKEL (reference sequence). CDR3 protein: CASSQDSREVETQYF.

The chain uses TRBV12-3 or TRBV12-4 and TRBJ1-1. The CDR3 loop spans 16 amino acids. CDR3 residues: CASSLSRQGGNTEAFF.

The chain recombines TRBV20-1 with TRBJ2-7; the TRBD2 assignment by TCRdb is unverifiable without DNA. Per germline, CDR1 DFQATT and CDR2 SNEGSKA (reference sequence). The CDR3 spans 14 residues. The CDR3 protein is CSARGLAAPYEQYF.

The J gene is TRBJ1-2, the V gene TRBV18; checking the TCRdb D call of TRBD1 is not possible without DNA. The CDR3 extends over 12 amino acids. The germline gives CDR1 KGHSH, CDR2 LQKENI. The CDR3 is CASSPPGDGYTF.

This chain connects TRBV15 to TRBJ2-3; absent DNA, TCRdb's TRBD2 call cannot be checked. Germline CDR1 reads LNHNV; CDR2 reads YYDKDF (reference sequence). This CDR3 has 16 amino acids. CDR3 in amino acids: CATSVRLAGVADTQYF.

This chain uses TRBV6-1 with TRBJ2-4. The germline V gene has CDR1 MNHNS and CDR2 SASEGT. The CDR3 spans 16 residues. Here the CDR3 reads CASTDLVSVAKNIQYF.

The chain is built from TRBV12-3 or TRBV12-4 and TRBJ2-3; TCRdb returns TRBD2, unconfirmable since there is no DNA. The CDR3 is 17 residues long. CDR3 region: CASSLAGTSGRTDTQYF.

The rearrangement uses TRBV12-1 and TRBJ1-1; there is no DNA to check the TCRdb D call of TRBD1. TRBV12-1 is noted as a pseudogene. This CDR3 has 17 residues. CDR3 residues: CASSFARYRAKNTEAFF.

V gene TRBV20-1 combines with J gene TRBJ2-1; absent DNA, TCRdb's TRBD1 call cannot be checked. This CDR3 has 15 residues. Germline-derived CDR1 and CDR2 are DFQATT and SNEGSKA (reference sequence). Here the CDR3 reads CSASPIEGVYNEQFF.

The chain joins TRBV6-5 to TRBJ1-2. This CDR3 has 15 amino acids. Germline CDR1 is MNHEY and CDR2 is SVGAGI. CDR3 loop: CASSYSNANSYGYTF.

The CDR3: CASSASGLNEQFF. The genes are TRBV7-9 and TRBJ2-1; TCRdb designates TRBD2, a call that cannot be tested without DNA. CDR3 length equals 13 residues. The germline gives CDR1 SEHNR, CDR2 FQNEAQ (reference sequence).

The chain couples TRBV15 to TRBJ2-6; TCRdb's D call, TRBD1, is unchecked because there is no DNA. Per the germline V gene, CDR1 is LNHNV and CDR2 is YYDKDF (reference sequence). The CDR3 length is 17 residues. CDR3 sequence reads: CATWDRGFSSGANVLTF.

The rearrangement uses TRBV25-1 and TRBJ2-1; TCRdb picks TRBD2, but there is no DNA to check that call. The CDR3 consists of 15 residues. Germline V gene data show CDR1 as MGHDK and CDR2 as SYGVNS. This CDR3 is CASSEFTSGLGEQFF.

The chain combines TRBV29-1 with TRBJ2-1; TCRdb proposes TRBD2, but this gene call is untestable without DNA. The CDR3 totals 12 residues. Germline CDR1 reads SQVTM; CDR2 reads ANQGSEA. Here the CDR3 reads CSPMGGNNEQFF.